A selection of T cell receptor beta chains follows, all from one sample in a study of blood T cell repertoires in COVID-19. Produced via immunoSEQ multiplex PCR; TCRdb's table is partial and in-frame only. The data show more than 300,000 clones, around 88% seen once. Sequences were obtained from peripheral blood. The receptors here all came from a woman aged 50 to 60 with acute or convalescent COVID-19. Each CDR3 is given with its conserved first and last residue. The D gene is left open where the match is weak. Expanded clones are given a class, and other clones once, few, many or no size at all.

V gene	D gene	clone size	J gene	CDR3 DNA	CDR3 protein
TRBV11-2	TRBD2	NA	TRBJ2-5	TGTGCCAGCAGCCCCGGGAGGGCAGACGAGACCCAGTACTTC	CASSPGRADETQYF
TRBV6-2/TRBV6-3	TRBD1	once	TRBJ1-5	TGTGCCAGCAGCTGGGACAGGGGTTGGCAGCCCCAGCATTTT	CASSWDRGWQPQHF
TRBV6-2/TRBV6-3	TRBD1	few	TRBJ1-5	TGTGCCAGCAGTTATCGGGACAGGAGATATAGCAATCAGCCCCAGCATTTT	CASSYRDRRYSNQPQHF
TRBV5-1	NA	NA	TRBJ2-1	TGCGCCAGCAGCCCAACAGGGACGACCTGGGATGAGCAGTTCTTC	CASSPTGTTWDEQFF
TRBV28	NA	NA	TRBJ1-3	TGTGCCAGCCTTACGGTCTCTGGAAACACCATATATTTT	CASLTVSGNTIYF
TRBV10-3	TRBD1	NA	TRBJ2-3	TGTGCCATCATGGGCTCGGGACAGGGGACAGATACGCAGTATTTT	CAIMGSGQGTDTQYF
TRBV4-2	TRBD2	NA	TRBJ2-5	TGTGCCAGCAGCTCTTCGGGTCTAGCGGGGGAAGAGACCCAGTACTTC	CASSSSGLAGEETQYF
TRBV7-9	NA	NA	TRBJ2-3	TGTGCCAGCAGCCCACAGGGATCTAGCACAGATACGCAGTATTTT	CASSPQGSSTDTQYF
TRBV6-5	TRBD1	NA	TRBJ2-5	TGTGCCAGCAGTTGGGGACAGCAAGAGACCCAGTACTTC	CASSWGQQETQYF
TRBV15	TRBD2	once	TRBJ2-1	TGTGCCACCAGCAGATCCCGACTAGCGGGAGTCGATGAGCAGTTCTTC	CATSRSRLAGVDEQFF
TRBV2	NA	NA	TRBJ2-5	TGTGCCAGCAGTACGGATGCCGGGATTCAAGAGACCCAGTACTTC	CASSTDAGIQETQYF
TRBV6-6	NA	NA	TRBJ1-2	TGTGCCAGCAGGGGGGGGTCCTATGGCTACACCTTC	CASRGGSYGYTF
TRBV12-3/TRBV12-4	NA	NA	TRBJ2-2	TGTGCCAGCACCTACCGGGAGACCGGGGAGCTGTTTTTT	CASTYRETGELFF
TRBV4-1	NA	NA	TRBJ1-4	TGCGCCAGCAGCCAAGATGGGAGAGCTAATGAAAAACTGTTTTTT	CASSQDGRANEKLFF
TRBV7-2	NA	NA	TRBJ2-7	TGTGCCAGCAGCCCTTCCAGCGGTGGAAAGTCGGAGCAGTACTTC	CASSPSSGGKSEQYF
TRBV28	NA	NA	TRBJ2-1	TGTGCCAGCAGTTTATATACGGGTACGGGGAATGAGCAGTTCTTC	CASSLYTGTGNEQFF
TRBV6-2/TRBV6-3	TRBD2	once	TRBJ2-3	TGTGCCAGCAGCCTCACTAGCGGGAGAGGCTCAGATACGCAGTATTTT	CASSLTSGRGSDTQYF
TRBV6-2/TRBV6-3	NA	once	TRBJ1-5	TGTGCCAGCAGTCCCTACCTGGTAACCAGCAATCAGCCCCAGCATTTT	CASSPYLVTSNQPQHF
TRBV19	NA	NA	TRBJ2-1	TGTGCCAGTAGTATCGGCGGGGGCGAGCAGTTCTTC	CASSIGGGEQFF
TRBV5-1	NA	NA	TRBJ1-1	TGCGCCAGCAGGCTCCGACAGTCAAACACTGAAGCTTTCTTT	CASRLRQSNTEAFF
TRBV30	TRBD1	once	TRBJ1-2	TGTGCAGGGGGCGAGCCAGAAAATGGCTACACCTTC	CAGGEPENGYTF
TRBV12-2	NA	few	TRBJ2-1	TGTGCAAGTCGCAGCGGGACTAGCGGATCCCACCCATGCCGATACAATGAGCAGTTCTTC	CASRSGTSGSHPCRYNEQFF
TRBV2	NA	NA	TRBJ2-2	TGTGCCAGCAGTACACAGGGTCGGGAGCTGTTTTTT	CASSTQGRELFF
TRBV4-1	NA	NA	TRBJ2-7	TGCGCCAGCAGCCATTCAACAGGCGCCTACGAGCAGTACTTC	CASSHSTGAYEQYF
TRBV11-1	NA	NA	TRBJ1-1	TGTGCCAGCAGCTTAACAGGGCGCACTGAAGCTTTCTTT	CASSLTGRTEAFF
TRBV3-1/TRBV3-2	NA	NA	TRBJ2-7	TGTGCCAGCAGCAGCCGGGAGGCAGGGGACGAGCAGTACTTC	CASSSREAGDEQYF
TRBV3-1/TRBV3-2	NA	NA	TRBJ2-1	TGTGCCAGCAGCCAAGAAACTTACAATGAGCAGTTCTTC	CASSQETYNEQFF
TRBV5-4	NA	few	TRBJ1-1	TGTGCCAGCAGCGCGAACAGGGTGAACACTGAAGCTTTCTTT	CASSANRVNTEAFF
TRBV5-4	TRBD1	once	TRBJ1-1	TGTGCCAGCAGGGGGCTAGGGGGCGCGGACACTGAAGCTTTCTTT	CASRGLGGADTEAFF
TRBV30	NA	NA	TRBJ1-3	TGTGCCTGGAGTGTGGGAGGGCCCACTGGAAACACCATATATTTT	CAWSVGGPTGNTIYF
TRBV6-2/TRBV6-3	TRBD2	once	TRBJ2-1	TGTGCCAGCAGTTACTCTAGCGGGGGGGCCTACAATGAGCAGTTCTTC	CASSYSSGGAYNEQFF
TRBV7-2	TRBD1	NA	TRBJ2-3	TGTGCCAGCAGCTATCAGGGGGCACGGGATACGCAGTATTTT	CASSYQGARDTQYF
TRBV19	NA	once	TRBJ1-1	TGTGCCAGTACGAGGACAGCGATGAACACTGAAGCTTTCTTT	CASTRTAMNTEAFF
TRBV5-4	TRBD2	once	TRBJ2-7	TGTGCCAGCAGCCCGACGACTAGCGGCTACGAGCAGTACTTC	CASSPTTSGYEQYF
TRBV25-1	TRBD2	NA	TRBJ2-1	TGTGCCAGCAGTCCCCGGACTAGCGGCATCTACAATGAGCAGTTCTTC	CASSPRTSGIYNEQFF
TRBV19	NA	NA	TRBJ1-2	TGTGCCAGTAGGATGACAGGACCGCTTCTGGGCTACACCTTC	CASRMTGPLLGYTF
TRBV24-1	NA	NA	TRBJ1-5	TGTGCCACCAGTGATCGGGGGAGCAATCAGCCCCAGCATTTT	CATSDRGSNQPQHF
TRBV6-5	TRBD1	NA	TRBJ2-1	TGTGCCAGCAGTTCCCGGCCTGGGACAGGGGTCAATGAGCAGTTCTTC	CASSSRPGTGVNEQFF
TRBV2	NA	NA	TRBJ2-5	TGTGCCAGCCAAGAGTTAGCGGACCCACCCCAAGAGACCCAGTACTTC	CASQELADPPQETQYF
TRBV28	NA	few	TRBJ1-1	TGTGCCAGCAGTCGACCGGGGGGAAACACTGAAGCTTTCTTT	CASSRPGGNTEAFF
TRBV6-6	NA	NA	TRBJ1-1	TGTGCCAGCAGTTACGAGGGTTGGACTGAAGCTTTCTTT	CASSYEGWTEAFF
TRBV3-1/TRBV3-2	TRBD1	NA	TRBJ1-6	TGTGCCAGCAGCCCCCGACAGGGGACCTCACCCCTCCACTTT	CASSPRQGTSPLHF
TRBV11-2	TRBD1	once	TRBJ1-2	TGTGCCAGCAGCTTACGAACCCCGGGACAGGGTGCCTATGGCTACACCTTC	CASSLRTPGQGAYGYTF
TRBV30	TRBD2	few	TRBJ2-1	TGTGCCTGGAGCGGGGGGGCCGGTTTTAGCAATGAGCAGTTCTTC	CAWSGGAGFSNEQFF
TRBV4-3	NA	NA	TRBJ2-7	TGCGCCAGCAGCCAAGCCCCTAGCGACGAGCAGTACTTC	CASSQAPSDEQYF
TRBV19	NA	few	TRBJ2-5	TGTGCCAGTAGTAACCCCAGACAGTCCACCCAAGAGACCCAGTACTTC	CASSNPRQSTQETQYF
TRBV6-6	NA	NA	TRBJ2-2	TGTGCCAGCAGTTCCAGGGGAGTGGAGCTGTTTTTT	CASSSRGVELFF
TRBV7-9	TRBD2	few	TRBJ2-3	TGTGCCAGCAGCTTCCCTGGACTAGCGGAGGGGCCAGATACGCAGTATTTT	CASSFPGLAEGPDTQYF
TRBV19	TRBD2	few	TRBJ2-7	TGTGCCAGTAGTATAGGTGGCGGGAGAGAGCAGTACTTC	CASSIGGGREQYF